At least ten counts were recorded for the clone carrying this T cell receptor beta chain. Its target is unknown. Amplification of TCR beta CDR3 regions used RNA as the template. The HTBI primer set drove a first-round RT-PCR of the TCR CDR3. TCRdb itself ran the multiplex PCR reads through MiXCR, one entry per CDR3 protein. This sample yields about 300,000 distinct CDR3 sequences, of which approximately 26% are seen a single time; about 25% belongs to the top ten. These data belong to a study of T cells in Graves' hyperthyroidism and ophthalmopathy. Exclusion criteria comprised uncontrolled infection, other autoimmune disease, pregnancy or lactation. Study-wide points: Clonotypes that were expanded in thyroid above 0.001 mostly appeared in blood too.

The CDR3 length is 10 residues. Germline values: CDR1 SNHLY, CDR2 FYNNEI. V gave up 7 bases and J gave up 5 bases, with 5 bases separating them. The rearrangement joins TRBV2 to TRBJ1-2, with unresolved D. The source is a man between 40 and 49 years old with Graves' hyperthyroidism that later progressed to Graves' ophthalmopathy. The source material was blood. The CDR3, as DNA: TGTGCCAGCAAGGCATATGGCTACACCTTC. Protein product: CASKAYGYTF.